This entry features one T cell receptor (beta chain) sequence. What it recognizes is unknown. The sample comes from a study of T cell repertoires in cytomegalovirus infection. Study summary: CMV infection plus the matching HLA type was flagged by public TCR beta signatures. Regarding the study as a whole: It was HLA-C-restricted CMV-specific TCR beta clonotypes that dominated the response ex vivo.

TCRdb itself ran the reads through MiXCR, one entry per CDR3 protein. The sample lists around 770,000 distinct CDR3 sequences, about 28% occurring once. Trimming took off 10 bases at V and 0 bases at J, with 13 bases between the two ends. This CDR3 region has 15 residues. The germline V gene has CDR1 LGHNA and CDR2 YSLEER. The origin of this receptor is a human donor in good health (CMV status not recorded). Some clones in this sample may be carry-over from other donors' samples. V gene TRBV4-3 combines with J gene TRBJ1-6; no firm D call. The input for sequencing was cultured CD8+ T cells from PBMCs, taken from culture after CMV antigen stimulation. This CDR3 is CATSQESSYNSPLHF. The CDR3, as DNA: TGCGCCACCTCTCAGGAAAGCTCCTATAATTCACCCCTCCACTTT.